This T cell receptor (beta chain) is from a study of blood T cell repertoires in COVID-19. In the study overall: The United States, Italy and Spain provided the acute and convalescent COVID-19 samples. In each case, the material was cDNA or gDNA derived from T cells, B-cell-depleted T cells, or PBMCs.

In the authors' methods: From reference gene primer amplification, estimates of nucleated cell counts were derived. TCRdb's copy holds only in-frame clones and misses some; the assay was immunoSEQ multiplex PCR. The D gene and trimming were derived from the DNA, and the V and J assignments and clone size from that table. The data contain about 160,000 clones, around four fifths of them singletons. The trim removed 4 bases at V and 6 bases at J, leaving 8 bases unmatched. The CDR3 extends over 15 amino acids. Germline V CDR1 and CDR2: MNHEY, SVGEGT. This clone was picked up one time. The chain carries TRBV6-2 or TRBV6-3 and TRBJ1-5; 8 nucleotides align to TRBD1. This TCR derives from a man in his 70s with acute or convalescent COVID-19. Input material: peripheral blood. CDR3 loop: CASSSPGGRGQPQHF. The DNA of the CDR3 is TGTGCCAGCAGTTCTCCAGGGGGCAGGGGTCAGCCCCAGCATTTT.